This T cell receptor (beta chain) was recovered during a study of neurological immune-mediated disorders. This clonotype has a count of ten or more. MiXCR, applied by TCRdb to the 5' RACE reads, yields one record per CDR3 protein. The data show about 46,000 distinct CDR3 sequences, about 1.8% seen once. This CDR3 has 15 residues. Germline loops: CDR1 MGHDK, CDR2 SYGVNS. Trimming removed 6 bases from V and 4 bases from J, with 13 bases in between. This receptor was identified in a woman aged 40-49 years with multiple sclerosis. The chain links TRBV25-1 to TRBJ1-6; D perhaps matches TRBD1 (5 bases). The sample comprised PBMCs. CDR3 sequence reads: CASRRIDRYNSPLHF. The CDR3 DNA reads TGTGCCAGCAGAAGGATAGACAGATATAATTCACCCCTCCACTTT.